The rows below give T cell receptor beta chains drawn from one sample of a study of early T cells in non-severe SARS-CoV-2 infection. TCRdb ran MiXCR on the 5' RACE reads and lists one entry per CDR3 protein. The sample carries about 80,000 distinct CDR3 sequences, about 12% recorded once. The material sequenced was whole blood. The receptor set was obtained from an adult who was a healthcare worker with PCR-confirmed SARS-CoV-2 infection or an uninfected control (not recorded which). The CDR3 runs from the conserved cysteine through the conserved F or W. A D gene is named only where the DNA matches it firmly. Clone size is stated in some rows and not others, as once, few, many or a class when expanded.

cdr3_nt: TGTGCCAGCAGTCAGGGGCGTATGAACACTGAAGCTTTCTTT; cdr3_aa: CASSQGRMNTEAFF; j_call: TRBJ1-1; d_call: .; clone_size: many; v_call: TRBV2
cdr3_nt: TGTACCAGCAGCCCCGGGAGACCGAGGACTGAAGCTTTCTTT; cdr3_aa: CTSSPGRPRTEAFF; j_call: TRBJ1-1; d_call: .; clone_size: few; v_call: TRBV7-8
cdr3_nt: TGTGCCTGGAGTCGCGACAGGGGAGAGACCCAGTACTTC; cdr3_aa: CAWSRDRGETQYF; j_call: TRBJ2-5; d_call: TRBD1; clone_size: .; v_call: TRBV30
cdr3_nt: TGCAGTGCTAGAGATGAGGACGGAGTTGCAACTAATGAAAAACTGTTTTTT; cdr3_aa: CSARDEDGVATNEKLFF; j_call: TRBJ1-4; d_call: .; clone_size: .; v_call: TRBV20-1
cdr3_nt: TGTGCCAGCAGCGCCGCGGGGAAGACTGAAGCTTTCTTT; cdr3_aa: CASSAAGKTEAFF; j_call: TRBJ1-1; d_call: .; clone_size: many; v_call: TRBV5-4
cdr3_nt: TGTGCCAGCAGCTATGACAGGGGGCGATCCTACGAGCAGTACTTC; cdr3_aa: CASSYDRGRSYEQYF; j_call: TRBJ2-7; d_call: TRBD1; clone_size: .; v_call: TRBV7-9
cdr3_nt: TGTGCCACCAGCAGAGATCCGGACAGTGAAGCTTTCTTT; cdr3_aa: CATSRDPDSEAFF; j_call: TRBJ1-1; d_call: .; clone_size: few; v_call: TRBV15
cdr3_nt: TGTGCCAGCAGCCAAGAACCCTCGACCAGCTCCTACAATGAGCAGTTCTTC; cdr3_aa: CASSQEPSTSSYNEQFF; j_call: TRBJ2-1; d_call: .; clone_size: .; v_call: TRBV4-2
cdr3_nt: TGTGCCAGCAGTTTTGGACAGTGGGGCATTCAGTACTTC; cdr3_aa: CASSFGQWGIQYF; j_call: TRBJ2-4; d_call: .; clone_size: .; v_call: TRBV2
cdr3_nt: TGTGCCAGCAGCCCTAATGGGGGTTTCTATGGCTACACCTTC; cdr3_aa: CASSPNGGFYGYTF; j_call: TRBJ1-2; d_call: .; clone_size: few; v_call: TRBV28
cdr3_nt: TGTGCCAGCAGCTTAGGGGGAGGACTAGGGGCCTACAATGAGCAGTTCTTC; cdr3_aa: CASSLGGGLGAYNEQFF; j_call: TRBJ2-1; d_call: TRBD2; clone_size: many; v_call: TRBV7-3
cdr3_nt: TGTGCCAGCAGTGTGTCCAGGGGCAATGAGCAGTTCTTC; cdr3_aa: CASSVSRGNEQFF; j_call: TRBJ2-1; d_call: .; clone_size: .; v_call: TRBV6-4
cdr3_nt: TGCAGTGCCAGAGGTCTAGCGGGAGCCGGGGAGCTGTTTTTT; cdr3_aa: CSARGLAGAGELFF; j_call: TRBJ2-2; d_call: TRBD2; clone_size: many; v_call: TRBV20-1
cdr3_nt: TGTGCCAGCAGTGAAGGACAGGGAAGCAATCAGCCCCAGCATTTT; cdr3_aa: CASSEGQGSNQPQHF; j_call: TRBJ1-5; d_call: TRBD1; clone_size: .; v_call: TRBV2
cdr3_nt: TGTGCCAGCAGTTATGGGGCGGACAGGGACGCTAACTATGGCTACACCTTC; cdr3_aa: CASSYGADRDANYGYTF; j_call: TRBJ1-2; d_call: TRBD1; clone_size: .; v_call: TRBV6-6
cdr3_nt: TGCGCCAGCAGCCAAGTCATGCAACCACCAGATACGCAGTATTTT; cdr3_aa: CASSQVMQPPDTQYF; j_call: TRBJ2-3; d_call: .; clone_size: few; v_call: TRBV4-1
cdr3_nt: TGTGCCAGCAGCCCAGATTTCGGTCAGCTGAACACTGAAGCTTTCTTT; cdr3_aa: CASSPDFGQLNTEAFF; j_call: TRBJ1-1; d_call: .; clone_size: .; v_call: TRBV4-2
cdr3_nt: TGTGCCAGCTCACCCGCCGCCACTGGAAGCGAGCAGTACTTC; cdr3_aa: CASSPAATGSEQYF; j_call: TRBJ2-7; d_call: .; clone_size: many; v_call: TRBV18
cdr3_nt: TGTGCCAGCAGCGCCCCGGCGGTGGTAAATAAGGCCCAGTACTTC; cdr3_aa: CASSAPAVVNKAQYF; j_call: TRBJ2-5; d_call: .; clone_size: .; v_call: TRBV7-9
cdr3_nt: TGTGCCAGCAGCGTAGTTGGGGGCGGTGATACGCAGTATTTT; cdr3_aa: CASSVVGGGDTQYF; j_call: TRBJ2-3; d_call: .; clone_size: .; v_call: TRBV9
cdr3_nt: TGTGGACTAGCGGGAGTTTACAATGAGCAGTTCTTC; cdr3_aa: CGLAGVYNEQFF; j_call: TRBJ2-1; d_call: TRBD2; clone_size: few; v_call: TRBV30
cdr3_nt: TGCAGTGCTAGATTGTTGGGACAGGGGAATCAGCCCCAGCATTTT; cdr3_aa: CSARLLGQGNQPQHF; j_call: TRBJ1-5; d_call: TRBD1; clone_size: .; v_call: TRBV20-1
cdr3_nt: TGTGCCAGTTCGACCGGTATTACTAGCGGTGGGTACTACGAGCAGTACTTC; cdr3_aa: CASSTGITSGGYYEQYF; j_call: TRBJ2-7; d_call: TRBD2; clone_size: many; v_call: TRBV19
cdr3_nt: TGCAGTGCTCCCGGGACAGGGGAAACTGAAGCTTTCTTT; cdr3_aa: CSAPGTGETEAFF; j_call: TRBJ1-1; d_call: TRBD1; clone_size: few; v_call: TRBV20-1
cdr3_nt: TGTGCCAGCAGCGTAGACAGCGGGATCTCCTACAATGAGCAGTTCTTC; cdr3_aa: CASSVDSGISYNEQFF; j_call: TRBJ2-1; d_call: TRBD2; clone_size: .; v_call: TRBV9
cdr3_nt: TGTGCCTGGAGTGAAGGGACTAGCGGGGCGAACATTCAGTACTTC; cdr3_aa: CAWSEGTSGANIQYF; j_call: TRBJ2-4; d_call: TRBD2; clone_size: .; v_call: TRBV30
cdr3_nt: TGTGCCAGCAGCGCCCAGGCCAGGGGAAAAGAGACCCAGTACTTC; cdr3_aa: CASSAQARGKETQYF; j_call: TRBJ2-5; d_call: .; clone_size: many; v_call: TRBV7-9
cdr3_nt: TGTGCCAGCAGCCAAAGGGGACGACAAGAGACCCAGTACTTC; cdr3_aa: CASSQRGRQETQYF; j_call: TRBJ2-5; d_call: .; clone_size: .; v_call: TRBV3-1
cdr3_nt: TGTGCCAGCAGTTGGCTAGCGGGAGGATGGCAAGAGACCCAGTACTTC; cdr3_aa: CASSWLAGGWQETQYF; j_call: TRBJ2-5; d_call: TRBD2; clone_size: many; v_call: TRBV28
cdr3_nt: TGCAGCGTTGGGGACTTCGGGCAGTTCTTC; cdr3_aa: CSVGDFGQFF; j_call: TRBJ2-1; d_call: .; clone_size: many; v_call: TRBV29-1
cdr3_nt: TGCAGTCCTCACAGGGGGCGCTTGGACGAGCAGTACTTC; cdr3_aa: CSPHRGRLDEQYF; j_call: TRBJ2-7; d_call: TRBD1; clone_size: many; v_call: TRBV20-1
cdr3_nt: TGTGCCAGCAGCTTAGGTGCTCCGGGGGGCGGAAACTATGGCTACACCTTC; cdr3_aa: CASSLGAPGGGNYGYTF; j_call: TRBJ1-2; d_call: .; clone_size: .; v_call: TRBV7-2
cdr3_nt: TGTGCCAGCAGTTTATCTTCAGGGGGCGACTATGGCTACACCTTC; cdr3_aa: CASSLSSGGDYGYTF; j_call: TRBJ1-2; d_call: TRBD1; clone_size: many; v_call: TRBV28
cdr3_nt: TGTGCCAGCAGCTTGGCCCCTGGGTCGGGTGAAAAACTGTTTTTT; cdr3_aa: CASSLAPGSGEKLFF; j_call: TRBJ1-4; d_call: .; clone_size: few; v_call: TRBV5-5
cdr3_nt: TGTGCCAGCAGCTTGGTCTCCGGGAGCTCCTACAATGAGCAGTTCTTC; cdr3_aa: CASSLVSGSSYNEQFF; j_call: TRBJ2-1; d_call: .; clone_size: .; v_call: TRBV5-4
cdr3_nt: TGTGCCAGCAGCTTGGTAGACAGGGAGGGTGAAGCTTTCTTT; cdr3_aa: CASSLVDREGEAFF; j_call: TRBJ1-1; d_call: TRBD1; clone_size: few; v_call: TRBV5-6
cdr3_nt: TGCAGCGTTGGCACTAGCGGGATCTACGAGCAGTACTTC; cdr3_aa: CSVGTSGIYEQYF; j_call: TRBJ2-7; d_call: TRBD2; clone_size: few; v_call: TRBV29-1
cdr3_nt: TGTGCCAGCACCCCACGGTCGTCCGCGGCGAACACTGAAGCTTTCTTT; cdr3_aa: CASTPRSSAANTEAFF; j_call: TRBJ1-1; d_call: .; clone_size: many; v_call: TRBV2
cdr3_nt: TGTGCCAGCAGCTTAGTGGGACAGGGGGCAACTAATGAAAAACTGTTTTTT; cdr3_aa: CASSLVGQGATNEKLFF; j_call: TRBJ1-4; d_call: TRBD1; clone_size: few; v_call: TRBV7-8
cdr3_nt: TGTGCCAGCTCACCGTCGACAGGGACGTACGAGCAGTACTTC; cdr3_aa: CASSPSTGTYEQYF; j_call: TRBJ2-7; d_call: TRBD1; clone_size: .; v_call: TRBV18
cdr3_nt: TGTGCCAGCAGTGCACAGGGGGCGACCTACGAGCAGTACTTC; cdr3_aa: CASSAQGATYEQYF; j_call: TRBJ2-7; d_call: TRBD1; clone_size: few; v_call: TRBV6-1
cdr3_nt: TGTGCCAGCAGTGAAATCTACGAGCAGTACTTC; cdr3_aa: CASSEIYEQYF; j_call: TRBJ2-7; d_call: .; clone_size: many; v_call: TRBV6-1